Below, 28 T cell receptor beta chains from the same sample are listed, as sequenced in a study of beta chain features in type 1 diabetes. TCRB transcripts that were expressed got sequenced, as all of the isolated RNA had been reverse transcribed. Profiling relied on immunoSEQ multiplex PCR, and the TCRdb table lists in-frame clones only, not all of them. The table has 130,000 to 150,000 clones, 9.2% seen once. Sample: central memory CD4+ T cells from blood. Receptors were obtained from a man aged 18 to 30 in good health.

This chain links TRBV4-2 with TRBJ1-3; no clear D. In germline, CDR1 is LGHNA, CDR2 YNFKEQ. This CDR3 comprises 15 residues. V lost 1 base and J 1 base, leaving 8 bases between the germline ends. The CDR3 is CASSQGAGSGNTIYF. CDR3 sequence (DNA): TGTGCCAGCAGCCAAGGTGCGGGGTCTGGAAACACCATATATTTT.

This clone was found many times. The CDR3 loop reads CASSLIGQSTDTQYF. As DNA, the CDR3 is TGTGCCAGCAGCTTAATCGGACAGAGCACAGATACGCAGTATTTT. V and J are TRBV5-6 and TRBJ2-3; tentative D call: TRBD1 (6 bases). Trimming took off 2 bases at V and 0 bases at J, with 10 bases between the two ends. The CDR3 length is 15 residues. Germline assignment: CDR1 SGHDT and CDR2 YYEEEE.

A few counts support this clone. The chain is built from TRBV7-9 and TRBJ2-3; maybe TRBD1 (5 bases). V lost 1 base to trimming and J lost 2 bases, with 10 bases between them. Germline V CDR1 and CDR2: SEHNR, FQNEAQ (reference sequence). The CDR3 totals 15 residues. The CDR3 loop reads CASSLVSRATDTQYF. The CDR3 coding sequence is TGTGCCAGCAGCTTAGTCAGCAGGGCCACAGATACGCAGTATTTT.

This clone was found a few times. V and J are TRBV10-3 and TRBJ2-2; D remains ambiguous. This CDR3 is built from 13 residues. V was pared by 2 bases and J by 5 bases, with 6 bases between. Looked up from germline, CDR1 is ENHRY and CDR2 is SYGVKD. CDR3 coding DNA: TGTGCCATCAGTGAGACGAGGACCGGGGAGCTGTTTTTT. Residues: CAISETRTGELFF.

This chain uses TRBV4-3 with TRBJ2-1, with TRBD2 matching over 10 bases. This CDR3 has 18 amino acids. The ends lost 0 bases at V and 9 bases at J; junction bases unmatched: 14. Germline V CDR1 and CDR2: LGHNA, YSLEER. The CDR3 DNA is TGCGCCAGCAGCCAAGATCTGGGGCTAGCGGGGGTAGTTTCTGAGCAGTTCTTC. Translation gives CASSQDLGLAGVVSEQFF.

This clone came up a few times. This chain links TRBV6-5 with TRBJ2-7; D unresolved. This CDR3 is built from 14 residues. V gave up 6 bases and J gave up 1 base, with 13 bases separating them. CDR1 and CDR2 (germline): MNHEY, SVGAGI. In DNA, the CDR3 is TGTGCCAGCAGCCAACCCGCGCGGTCCTACGAGCAGTACTTC. This sequence encodes CASSQPARSYEQYF.

This clone has only a few counts. This rearrangement joins TRBV6-5 to TRBJ2-3; TRBD2 agrees at 8 bases. This CDR3 is 15 amino acids long. Germline CDR1 MNHEY, CDR2 SVGAGI. Trimming at V came to 5 bases and at J to 3 bases, leaving 7 bases not matched to a gene. CDR3: CASSKHSGETDTQYF. In DNA, the CDR3 is TGTGCCAGCAGTAAACATAGCGGGGAGACAGATACGCAGTATTTT.

This sequence joins TRBV4-3 and TRBJ1-1, with D possibly matching TRBD1 (6 bases). With 4 bases removed from V and 4 bases from J, the gap between germline ends came to 10 bases. The V gene's germline CDR1 is LGHNA and CDR2 YSLEER. The CDR3 consists of 13 residues. The CDR3 protein is CASSRQGSTEAFF. CDR3 coding DNA: TGCGCCAGCAGCCGCCAGGGGAGCACTGAAGCTTTCTTT.

This clone turned up a few times. The chain joins TRBV4-3 to TRBJ2-7, with D possibly being TRBD2 (6 bases). Germline CDR1 reads LGHNA; CDR2 reads YSLEER. V was pared by 0 bases and J by 5 bases, with 8 bases between. CDR3 length: 13 amino acids. CDR3 in amino acids: CASSQDGGNEQYF. CDR3 nucleotide sequence: TGCGCCAGCAGCCAAGACGGCGGGAACGAGCAGTACTTC.

This clone was seen a few times. This sample also contains other DNA sequences that code for the same CDR3. The rearrangement joins TRBV7-9 to TRBJ1-2; 9 bases map to TRBD1. CDR1 and CDR2 (germline): SEHNR, FQNEAQ (reference sequence). The CDR3 runs 13 residues. V lost 1 base and J lost 7; bases outside the gene matches: 1. CDR3 sequence reads: CASSLGGQGGYTF. In DNA form, the CDR3 reads TGTGCCAGCAGCTTAGGGGGACAGGGTGGCTACACCTTC.

This clone occurred a few times. The chain couples TRBV29-1 to TRBJ1-1; 8 nucleotides match TRBD1. Germline CDR1 SQVTM, CDR2 ANQGSEA. The CDR3 totals 14 residues. V was clipped by 7 bases and J by 10 bases; unmatched bases: 17. For the CDR3, the DNA is TGCAGCGCTAAAAAGGGCCGACAGGGGCCGCGAGCTTTCTTT. Translating it yields CSAKKGRQGPRAFF.

The chain employs TRBV7-8 and TRBJ2-5; unclear D gene. V was shortened by 5 bases and J by 1 base, with 5 bases between the two germline ends. The CDR3 runs to 12 residues. In germline, CDR1 is SGHVS, CDR2 FQNEAQ. The CDR3 loop reads CASSRIQETQYF. In DNA form, the CDR3 reads TGTGCCAGCAGCCGTATCCAAGAGACCCAGTACTTC.

The table lists this clone with a few counts. V and J are TRBV10-3 and TRBJ1-2, with TRBD1 as a possible D gene (5 bases). This CDR3 is built from 12 residues. Germline-derived CDR1 and CDR2 are ENHRY and SYGVKD. V was shortened by 4 bases and J by 8 bases, with 11 bases between the two germline ends. DNA of the CDR3: TGTGCCATCAGTGCGGGGGGTGGAGGCTACACCTTC. It specifies CAISAGGGGYTF.

This clone was found a few times. CDR3 loop: CASSLGRAGVRQYF. CDR3 coding DNA: TGTGCCAGCAGCTTAGGTAGGGCAGGGGTGCGGCAGTACTTC. This sequence joins TRBV11-2 and TRBJ2-7, with a tentative D call TRBD1 (6 bases). Germline V gene sequence: CDR1 SGHAT, CDR2 FQNNGV. Trimming took 1 base from V and 9 from J, leaving 16 bases between them. The CDR3 spans 14 residues.

This clone was seen more than once but under ten times. The rearrangement links TRBV21-1 to TRBJ1-5; the table's D call, TRBD1, was not checked against the DNA. TRBV21-1 is listed as a pseudogene. The CDR3 spans 15 residues. The CDR3: CARLRDRGSGQPQHF. The CDR3 DNA sequence: TGTGCCAGACTCCGGGACAGGGGGTCAGGACAGCCCCAGCATTTT.

This clone has only one observation. The chain uses TRBV13 and TRBJ1-2, with 12 bases fitting TRBD1. Unmatched junction bases numbered 9, after V lost 5 bases and J lost 8 bases. Germline V lookup: CDR1 PRHDT, CDR2 FYEKMQ (reference sequence). CDR3 length: 15 amino acids. CDR3 DNA sequence: TGTGCCAGCAGCCCTAGGGGACAGGGGGCGGGAGGCTACACCTTC. The encoded protein is CASSPRGQGAGGYTF.

The rearrangement uses TRBV5-5 and TRBJ2-3, with 11 bases aligning to TRBD2. V lost 0 bases and J lost 2; bases outside the gene matches: 5. Germline V lookup: CDR1 SGHKS, CDR2 YYEKEE (reference sequence). This CDR3 has 17 amino acids. The DNA for the CDR3 is TGTGCCAGCAGCTTGGCAGCTAGCGGGGGGACCACAGATACGCAGTATTTT. Amino acids: CASSLAASGGTTDTQYF.

This sequence joins TRBV7-2 and TRBJ2-3, with TRBD2 matching 9 bases. V shed 0 bases, J shed 6 bases, and the junction held 4 bases outside the gene matches. The CDR3 has 15 residues. Germline lookup yields CDR1 SGHTA and CDR2 FQGNSA. Written as DNA, the CDR3 is TGTGCCAGCAGCTTAGCGGGTAGCGGGGGTGATACGCAGTATTTT. Its translation: CASSLAGSGGDTQYF. Using reference TRBV7-2 and TRBJ2-3 for the parts outside the CDR3, the full variable domain is GAGVSQSPSNKVTEKGKDVELRCDPISGHTALYWYRQSLGQGLEFLIYFQGNSAPDKSGLPSDRFSAERTGGSVSTLTIQRTQQEDSAVYLCASSLAGSGGDTQYFGPGTRLTVL.

The chain combines TRBV28 with TRBJ1-4; 7 bases fit TRBD1. This CDR3 comprises 18 residues. The J segment lost 3 bases and the V segment lost 6 bases, leaving 16 bases of the junction unmatched. Germline CDR1 and CDR2: MDHEN and SYDVKM. The CDR3: CASSHTRGTGAANEKLFF. The CDR3 DNA reads as TGTGCCAGCAGCCATACTAGGGGTACAGGGGCGGCTAATGAAAAACTGTTTTTT.

The J gene is TRBJ2-3, the V gene TRBV18; 8 bases are a match to TRBD2. V lost 0 bases to trimming and J lost 5 bases; unmatched junction nucleotides: 7. The CDR3 consists of 16 residues. The germline V gene has CDR1 KGHSH and CDR2 LQKENI. The CDR3, as DNA: TGTGCCAGCTCACCACCGCTAATAGCGGGGCAAGATACGCAGTATTTT. It is translated as CASSPPLIAGQDTQYF.

The chain links TRBV7-9 to TRBJ2-1, with a weak D call TRBD2 (6 bases). The CDR3 sequence is 15 residues long. Germline loops: CDR1 SEHNR, CDR2 FQNEAQ (reference sequence). V dropped 2 bases and J dropped 4 bases, with 12 bases sitting between them. CDR3 protein: CASSLRGTEYNEQFF. The CDR3 DNA sequence: TGTGCCAGCAGCTTACGGGGGACCGAGTACAATGAGCAGTTCTTC.

This clone has only a few counts. The chain couples TRBV14 to TRBJ2-5, with D uncertain. The J call could be wrong; TRBJ2-7 is a better fit for the DNA end. Germline V gives CDR1 SGHDN, CDR2 FVKESK. The CDR3 is 11 amino acids. The CDR3 region is CASSQFHEQYF. The CDR3 region has the DNA TGTGCCAGCAGCCAGTTCCACGAGCAGTACTTC.

The CDR3 loop reads CASRPGISYEQYF. CDR3 coding DNA: TGTGCCAGCAGACCAGGGATCTCCTACGAGCAGTACTTC. V gene TRBV6-5 combines with J gene TRBJ2-7, with D perhaps TRBD1 (5 bases). This CDR3 has 13 residues. CDR1 and CDR2 (germline): MNHEY, SVGAGI. Deletions cut 6 bases from V and 0 bases from J, with 9 bases between.

The chain employs TRBV5-1 and TRBJ1-2; perhaps TRBD1 as D (5 bases). Germline V gene sequence: CDR1 SGHRS, CDR2 YFSETQ. V was cut by 0 bases and J by 1 base, with 7 bases left in between. The CDR3 has 14 residues. The CDR3 nucleotides are TGCGCCAGCAGCTTGGGTGACAGTAACTATGGCTACACCTTC. Amino acids: CASSLGDSNYGYTF.

This clone was found a few times. The chain's CDR3 is CASSHRVNTGELFF. The CDR3 nucleotides read TGTGCCAGCAGCCACAGGGTTAACACCGGGGAGCTGTTTTTT. J is TRBJ2-2 and V is TRBV7-6, with D perhaps TRBD1 (6 bases). This CDR3 has 14 amino acids. V gave up 5 bases and J gave up 2 bases, with 9 bases separating them. Germline-derived CDR1 and CDR2 are SGHVS and FNYEAQ.

This clone has a single count. Distinct nucleotide sequences in the sample also encode this CDR3. This sequence joins TRBV4-1 and TRBJ2-5; 7 bases map to TRBD1. The CDR3 is 15 residues long. CDR1 is MGHRA and CDR2 is YSYEKL in the germline V gene. Trimming cost V 1 base and J 4 bases; bases outside gene matches: 6. Here the CDR3 reads CASSQGDREGETQYF. The CDR3, as DNA: TGCGCCAGCAGCCAAGGAGACAGGGAAGGAGAGACCCAGTACTTC.

The J gene is TRBJ2-7, the V gene TRBV18; no definite D call. Germline V lookup: CDR1 KGHSH, CDR2 LQKENI. The CDR3 has 13 amino acids. Trimming shortened V by 6 bases and J by 6 bases, and 15 bases separated the two germline ends. The CDR3 protein is CASSPRSPPEQYF. CDR3 nucleotides: TGTGCCAGCTCGCCGCGCTCCCCCCCCGAGCAGTACTTC.

This clone was seen a few times. The chain recombines TRBV9 with TRBJ2-7; TRBD1 aligns across 7 bases. The V gene end was trimmed by 3 bases and the J gene end by 7 bases; junction bases not matched to a gene: 7. Looked up from germline, CDR1 is SGDLS and CDR2 is YYNGEE. This CDR3 region has 13 residues. CDR3 loop: CASSGQGVGEQYF. CDR3 sequence (DNA): TGTGCCAGCAGCGGACAGGGCGTGGGGGAGCAGTACTTC.